This T cell receptor beta chain was profiled in a study of shared clonotypes between healthy human individuals. For the study at large: Donors had three CD4 naive, three CD4 memory, two CD8 naive and one CD8 memory plate apiece. Study results and limitations: Against clonotypes common to all four donors, non-shared ones had lower generation probabilities.

There are 13 residues in the CDR3. Germline V gene data show CDR1 as SGDLS and CDR2 as YYNGEE. Trimming took 4 bases from V and 2 from J, leaving 10 bases between them. Remarks on this clone: Its antigen is not identified. The same CDR3 also results from other DNA sequences found in this sample.

The study ran the assay at deep level. The protocol was immunoSEQ multiplex PCR, while the TCRdb copy is restricted to in-frame clones and leaves out a portion. The sample lists roughly 1,800,000 clones; over 85% were seen once. Naive CD8 cells, CD45RO-negative and positively selected for CCR7, excluded terminally differentiated effector memory CD45RA+ cells. The donors, all of them Caucasian adults, lived in Nashville, Tennessee. Specimen: naive CD8+ T cells sorted from blood. The J gene is TRBJ2-7, the V gene TRBV9; possible D gene TRBD1, 5 bases. The TCR originated in a man aged 18 to 35 in good health. CDR3 sequence: CASSPGQAYEQYF. CDR3 nucleotide sequence: TGTGCCAGCAGCCCTGGACAAGCCTACGAGCAGTACTTC.